This T cell receptor beta chain was sequenced for a study of cytomegalovirus exposure and HLA in healthy donors. Study-wide background: When roughly 420 donors were genotyped, over 80% of them were found to fall in the Caucasian-associated ancestry cluster. Study results and caveats: Earlier analysis looked at TCR beta V segments, and most were productive about 90% or about 30% of the time. Donors belonging to an Asian-associated ancestry cluster reportedly showed fewer N-insertions in productive TCRs than the 666-donor mean, according to what a later analysis found. Rare sequences made up most TCRs, while some public TCRs were found in many donors.

Germline CDR1 SEHNR, CDR2 FQNEAQ (reference sequence). The CDR3 is 15 residues long. V lost 7 bases, J lost 4 bases, and 19 bases lay in between. 60 Vbeta and 13 Jbeta primers were used in PCR. Libraries were prepared by immunoSEQ multiplex PCR; TCRdb keeps only in-frame clonotypes and omits some of them. This listing includes around 200,000 clones. Worth noting for this clone: Its specificity is unknown.

The TCR comes from a girl aged 2 to 10 in good health and CMV-seropositive. The J gene is TRBJ1-2, the V gene TRBV7-9; perhaps TRBD1 as D (5 bases). The sequenced sample was PBMCs. The CDR3 nucleotides read TGTGCCAGCACCCCCCGTGGGGCCCCCGGCTATGGCTACACCTTC. Encoded protein: CASTPRGAPGYGYTF.